The clone carrying this TCR beta chain was seen a handful of times. Other nucleotide sequences from this sample produce the same CDR3. These data come from a study of cytomegalovirus exposure and HLA in healthy donors. Study as a whole: Out of 398 genotyped donors, around 80% belonged to the Caucasian-associated ancestry cluster.

V lost 1 base and J lost 7, with 7 bases in between. Per the germline V gene, CDR1 is SSHAT and CDR2 is FNYEAQ (reference sequence). This CDR3 comprises 13 residues. The PCR ran on 60 Vbeta and 13 Jbeta primers. Some clones are missing from TCRdb's copy, which holds only in-frame ones; the method was immunoSEQ multiplex PCR. Of approximately 130,000 clones detected, roughly 80% appear once; the ten largest clones hold 1.8%. This clonotype was sampled from a young man in good health and CMV-seronegative. Input material: PBMCs. The chain couples TRBV7-7 to TRBJ1-4, with D perhaps matching TRBD1 (5 bases). The DNA for the CDR3 is TGTGCCAGCAGCTTAGGGCAGGGTGAAAAACTGTTTTTT. This encodes CASSLGQGEKLFF.